Listed below are T cell receptor beta chains from one sample, sequenced in a study of T cell repertoires and HLA-DP antigens. These receptors have no known antigen. Using immunoSEQ multiplex PCR, the repertoire was profiled, and TCRdb retains in-frame clones only, with some absent. The sample carries some 110,000 clones, 80% to 95% recorded once. The specimen sequenced was CD4+ T cells from PBMCs. Receptors were obtained from a woman under 30 in good health and CMV-seronegative. The CDR3 runs from the conserved cysteine through the conserved F or W. Fields, in order: V gene, J gene, D gene, clone size, CDR3 protein, CDR3 DNA. The D gene is left open where the match is weak. Clone size is stated in some rows and not others, as once, few, many or a class when expanded.

TRBV18,TRBJ2-3,.,.,CASSPPRPEDTQYF,TGTGCCAGCTCACCACCGAGGCCAGAAGATACGCAGTATTTT
TRBV6-1,TRBJ1-3,TRBD1,.,CASREQGASSGNTIYF,TGTGCCAGCAGGGAACAGGGGGCTAGTTCTGGAAACACCATATATTTT
TRBV2,TRBJ1-1,.,.,CASMAVEAFF,TGTGCCAGCATGGCGGTGGAAGCTTTCTTT
TRBV9,TRBJ1-2,TRBD1,.,CASSVSGTGVEDYTF,TGTGCCAGCAGCGTCTCCGGGACAGGGGTTGAAGACTACACCTTC
TRBV7-9,TRBJ1-1,.,.,CASRWDTMNTEAFF,TGTGCCAGCAGATGGGACACGATGAACACTGAAGCTTTCTTT
TRBV12-5,TRBJ2-7,TRBD2,few,CASALRAWLAEGGEQYF,TGTGCTAGTGCCCTAAGGGCCTGGCTAGCGGAAGGAGGGGAGCAGTACTTC
TRBV5-4,TRBJ2-3,.,few,CASSYNGRGVGLDTQYF,TGTGCCAGCAGTTATAACGGGCGGGGCGTGGGTTTAGATACGCAGTATTTT
TRBV4-2,TRBJ2-2,.,.,CASSQVGARSTGELFF,TGTGCCAGCAGCCAAGTAGGAGCGCGTAGCACCGGGGAGCTGTTTTTT
TRBV4-3,TRBJ2-1,.,.,CASSQGPSSYNEQFF,TGCGCCAGCAGCCAAGGTCCGAGCTCCTACAATGAGCAGTTCTTC
TRBV7-9,TRBJ1-3,.,.,CASSSTGTFLDTIYF,TGTGCCAGCAGCTCCACAGGAACCTTCTTGGACACCATATATTTT
TRBV6-5,TRBJ2-7,.,.,CASSYSVGVTYEQYF,TGTGCCAGCAGTTACTCCGTAGGAGTTACCTACGAGCAGTACTTC
TRBV19,TRBJ1-5,TRBD1,.,CASRGQGHEPQHF,TGTGCCAGCAGGGGACAGGGACACGAGCCCCAGCATTTT
TRBV5-4,TRBJ1-6,.,.,CASSPQQGDNSPLHF,TGTGCCAGCTCCCCGCAGCAGGGAGATAATTCACCCCTCCACTTT
TRBV11-2,TRBJ2-5,.,.,CASSSDYQETQYF,TGTGCCAGCAGCTCGGACTATCAAGAGACCCAGTACTTC
TRBV6-4,TRBJ2-1,TRBD2,.,CASSDLAGFNEQFF,TGTGCCAGCAGTGATCTAGCGGGGTTCAATGAGCAGTTCTTC
TRBV7-3,TRBJ2-1,TRBD2,.,CASSLGPSGGYNEQFF,TGTGCCAGCAGCTTAGGGCCTAGCGGGGGGTACAATGAGCAGTTCTTC
TRBV20-1,TRBJ2-3,.,.,CSASGTDTQYF,TGCAGTGCTAGTGGGACAGATACGCAGTATTTT
TRBV10-3,TRBJ2-3,TRBD2,once,CAIRPGLAGATDTQYF,TGTGCCATCAGACCGGGACTAGCGGGAGCAACAGATACGCAGTATTTT
TRBV9,TRBJ2-4,.,.,CASSASRGNQAKNIQYF,TGTGCCAGCAGCGCTAGCCGAGGGAATCAAGCCAAAAACATTCAGTACTTC
TRBV6-1,TRBJ1-5,.,.,CASSELRGEQPQHF,TGTGCCAGCAGTGAACTTCGGGGGGAACAGCCCCAGCATTTT